These 20 T cell receptor beta chains came from one sample sequenced in a study of spatial heterogeneity in lung cancer. TCRdb called the 5' RACE reads again in MiXCR, with one record for every CDR3 protein. The sample lists 85,000 to 100,000 distinct CDR3 sequences; approximately 19% were seen once. This sample's time point: blood at routine non-recurrence follow-up after resection. The sequences come from PBMCs, collected at follow-up. The receptors shown here come from a male donor with early-stage non-small cell lung cancer.

The table lists this clonotype with a few counts. CDR3 sequence reads: CASSLGGLGQPQHF. Written as DNA, the CDR3 is TGTGCCAGCAGCTTGGGGGGCCTCGGGCAGCCCCAGCATTTT. This chain connects TRBV7-9 to TRBJ1-5, with D perhaps matching TRBD1 (6 bases). V lost 3 bases to trimming and J lost 7 bases, with 13 bases between them. Germline CDR1 is SEHNR and CDR2 is FQNEAQ (reference sequence). The length of the CDR3 is 14 residues.

The chain employs TRBV15 and TRBJ2-1; maybe TRBD2 (5 bases). The germline V gene has CDR1 LNHNV and CDR2 YYDKDF (reference sequence). Trimming shortened V by 1 base and J by 7 bases, and 14 bases separated the two germline ends. The CDR3 length is 15 residues. The CDR3 protein is CATSRAWESENEQFF. As DNA, the CDR3 is TGTGCCACCAGCAGAGCTTGGGAGTCGGAGAATGAGCAGTTCTTC.

The CDR3 region is CAISEDTIYNEQFF. The CDR3 nucleotides are TGTGCCATCAGTGAGGATACAATTTACAATGAGCAGTTCTTC. The genes are TRBV10-3 and TRBJ2-1, with no clear D. Deletions cut 2 bases from V and 4 bases from J, with 9 bases between. The CDR3 spans 14 residues. CDR1 and CDR2 (germline): ENHRY, SYGVKD.

This clonotype was observed at least ten times. The rearrangement uses TRBV6-5 and TRBJ1-1; 9 bases agree with TRBD1. This CDR3 contains 13 residues. The germline CDR1 and CDR2 sequences are MNHEY and SVGAGI. J gave up 6 bases and V 5 bases, and 4 bases lay outside the gene matches. CDR3 residues: CASSRDRDSEAFF. The CDR3 coding sequence is TGTGCCAGCAGTAGGGACAGGGACTCTGAAGCTTTCTTT.

The rearrangement links TRBV7-8 to TRBJ2-5; D tentatively reads TRBD1 or TRBD2 (7 bases each). Germline V lookup: CDR1 SGHVS, CDR2 FQNEAQ. This CDR3 is built from 14 residues. V lost 11 bases and J lost 1, with 17 bases in between. The CDR3 protein is CAGGGQIIQETQYF. CDR3 DNA sequence: TGTGCCGGGGGGGGACAGATTATCCAAGAGACCCAGTACTTC.

The chain combines TRBV9 with TRBJ1-1; D ambiguous. The CDR3 runs 13 residues. CDR1 SGDLS and CDR2 YYNGEE come from the germline V gene. Trimming took off 0 bases at V and 5 bases at J, with 8 bases between the two ends. The CDR3, as DNA: TGTGCCAGCAGCGTAGTTTCCGGGACTGAAGCTTTCTTT. Translation gives CASSVVSGTEAFF. Complete variable domain (other parts from reference TRBV9 and TRBJ1-1): DSGVTQTPKHLITATGQRVTLRCSPRSGDLSVYWYQQSLDQGLQFLIQYYNGEERAKGNILERFSAQQFPDLHSELNLSSLELGDSALYFCASSVVSGTEAFFGQGTRLTVV.

For the CDR3, the DNA is TGTGCCAGCTCCCAGGGGGGTGCGACTGAAGCTTTCTTT. Amino acid sequence: CASSQGGATEAFF. This rearrangement joins TRBV18 to TRBJ1-1, with 7 bases aligning to TRBD1. The CDR3 sequence is 13 residues long. V lost 6 bases to trimming and J lost 5 bases; unmatched junction nucleotides: 6. Germline CDR1 reads KGHSH; CDR2 reads LQKENI. The full variable domain, its missing parts supplied by reference TRBV18 and TRBJ1-1, is NAGVMQNPRHLVRRRGQEARLRCSPMKGHSHVYWYRQLPEEGLKFMVYLQKENIIDESGMPKERFSAEFPKEGPSILRIQQVVRGDSAAYFCASSQGGATEAFFGQGTRLTVV.

The chain has TRBV10-3 and TRBJ1-3, with 7 bases that match TRBD1. V gave up 6 bases and J gave up 4 bases; unmatched junction bases: 3. Looked up from germline, CDR1 is ENHRY and CDR2 is SYGVKD. The CDR3 contains 13 residues. The CDR3 spells CAIRGDRGNTIYF. In DNA, the CDR3 is TGTGCCATCAGGGGGGACAGAGGAAACACCATATATTTT.

This chain connects TRBV28 to TRBJ2-5, with TRBD2 identical over 9 bases. The CDR3 has 15 amino acids. The V and J ends lost 3 bases and 4 bases, in that order; junction bases with no gene match: 6. Looked up from germline, CDR1 is MDHEN and CDR2 is SYDVKM. The CDR3 coding sequence is TGTGCCAGCAGTTTTAGTGCGGGGGGGGTAGAGACCCAGTACTTC. Amino acid sequence: CASSFSAGGVETQYF.

This clonotype turned up a few times. The chain employs TRBV15 and TRBJ2-6; no reliable D call. Germline CDR1 is LNHNV and CDR2 is YYDKDF (reference sequence). CDR3 size: 15 residues. Trimming shortened V by 4 bases and J by 2 bases, and 9 bases separated the two germline ends. The CDR3 loop is CATSIVAPGANVLTF. CDR3 coding DNA: TGTGCCACCAGCATAGTGGCACCTGGGGCCAACGTCCTGACTTTC.

This clonotype has ten or more counts. V is TRBV10-3 and J is TRBJ2-7, with 10 bases aligning to TRBD2. CDR3 length equals 13 residues. With 1 base clipped from V and 6 bases from J, the junction kept 0 bases outside the gene matches. Germline V gene data show CDR1 as ENHRY and CDR2 as SYGVKD. The CDR3 protein is CAISELAGGEQYF. CDR3 bases: TGTGCCATCAGTGAGTTAGCGGGAGGCGAGCAGTACTTC.

V gene TRBV7-9 combines with J gene TRBJ2-1, with 13 bases that match TRBD2. The length of the CDR3 is 17 residues. Germline CDR1 SEHNR, CDR2 FQNEAQ (reference sequence). Trimming removed 5 bases from V and 0 bases from J; junction bases left unmatched: 4. This chain's CDR3 is CASSLGTSGASYNEQFF. Written as DNA, the CDR3 is TGTGCCAGCAGCCTCGGGACTAGCGGGGCCTCCTACAATGAGCAGTTCTTC.

In its sample, this clonotype was seen many times. For the CDR3, the DNA is TGTGCCAGCAGTTTACAGGGGTTTCGAAGCAATCAGCCCCAGCATTTT. Protein sequence: CASSLQGFRSNQPQHF. V is TRBV28 and J is TRBJ1-5; D is possibly TRBD1 (6 bases). The CDR3 is made up of 16 amino acids. Germline V gene sequence: CDR1 MDHEN, CDR2 SYDVKM. V dropped 2 bases and J dropped 1 base, with 12 bases sitting between them.

This clonotype has just a few counts. The chain carries TRBV25-1 and TRBJ1-2; TRBD1 aligns across 9 bases. In germline, CDR1 is MGHDK, CDR2 SYGVNS. V gave up 1 base and J gave up 6 bases; unmatched junction bases: 12. The CDR3 spans 17 residues. The CDR3 loop is CASSEFSGTGHFDGYTF. The CDR3 DNA sequence: TGTGCCAGCAGTGAATTCAGTGGGACAGGGCATTTTGATGGCTACACCTTC.

This clonotype is labeled medium-sized. This chain links TRBV29-1 with TRBJ2-1; 10 nucleotides match TRBD2. Per germline, CDR1 SQVTM and CDR2 ANQGSEA. CDR3 length: 17 residues. With 3 bases clipped from V and 1 base from J, the junction kept 9 bases outside the gene matches. CDR3 nucleotides: TGCAGCGTTGATGGGCTAGCGGGAGTAAGGTCCTACAATGAGCAGTTCTTC. Translation: CSVDGLAGVRSYNEQFF.

The table lists this clonotype with a few counts. The CDR3 spells CATSRDRGRQETQYF. The CDR3 DNA reads TGTGCCACCAGCAGAGACAGGGGCCGACAAGAGACCCAGTACTTC. The genes are TRBV15 and TRBJ2-5; tentative D call: TRBD1 (6 bases). Germline CDR1 is LNHNV and CDR2 is YYDKDF (reference sequence). Trimming cost V 0 bases and J 2 bases, with 10 bases left between them. The CDR3 extends over 15 amino acids.

CDR3 bases: TGCAGCGTTGGGACAGGGGGCAGAGGTGAAAAACTGTTTTTT. It translates to CSVGTGGRGEKLFF. The V and J genes are TRBV29-1 and TRBJ1-4, with 11 bases lining up with TRBD1. Germline lookup yields CDR1 SQVTM and CDR2 ANQGSEA. V shed 4 bases and J 7 bases; nucleotides not matched to a gene: 5. CDR3 size: 14 residues.

This clonotype was detected a few times. This CDR3 is CASSEQTRAFF. The DNA for the CDR3 is TGTGCCAGCAGTGAACAGACGAGGGCTTTCTTT. J is TRBJ1-1 and V is TRBV2, with no clear D. This CDR3 contains 11 residues. The germline CDR1 and CDR2 sequences are SNHLY and FYNNEI. Trimming took off 2 bases at V and 11 bases at J, with 9 bases between the two ends.

This clonotype was counted only a few times. This chain uses TRBV18 with TRBJ1-1; D uncertain. This CDR3 contains 14 residues. Trimming took 3 bases from V and 4 from J, leaving 12 bases between them. CDR1 is KGHSH, CDR2 LQKENI, per germline. CDR3 coding DNA: TGTGCCAGCTCACCGGCGGGTGACCTCACTGAAGCTTTCTTT. Translation gives CASSPAGDLTEAFF.

This chain connects TRBV6-5 to TRBJ2-1; 7 nucleotides match TRBD1. CDR3 length: 14 residues. Losses at the gene ends were 5 bases for V and 8 bases for J; bases not matched to a gene: 9. Germline CDR1 and CDR2: MNHEY and SVGAGI. The CDR3 reads CASSRNRGRDEQFF. CDR3 sequence (DNA): TGTGCCAGCAGTAGAAACAGGGGCAGGGATGAGCAGTTCTTC.